This T cell receptor (beta chain) was captured in a study of cytomegalovirus exposure and HLA in healthy donors. Trimming took 3 bases from V and 4 from J, leaving 16 bases between them. This CDR3 comprises 16 residues. Looked up from germline, CDR1 is MNHNY and CDR2 is SVGAGI (reference sequence). Researchers ran the PCR with 60 Vbeta and 13 Jbeta primers. Only in-frame clones appear in the TCRdb table, and some are missing; sequencing was by immunoSEQ multiplex PCR. The sample lists 120,000 to 150,000 clones, roughly 80% occurring once. Sequenced material: PBMCs. The rearrangement joins TRBV6-6 to TRBJ1-5; the D gene is possibly TRBD1 (6 bases). The source is a man aged 35 to 55 in good health and CMV-seropositive. CDR3 nucleotides: TGTGCCAGCAGTTATAACCCGAGCCAGGGGAATCAGCCCCAGCATTTT. This encodes CASSYNPSQGNQPQHF.